Presented here are 8 T cell receptor beta chains from one specimen sequenced in a study of CD8 T cells in ankylosing spondylitis. TCRdb used MiXCR to reprocess the 5' RACE reads, holding one entry per CDR3 protein. The data contain 150,000 to 200,000 distinct CDR3 sequences, around 17% of them singletons. The material sequenced was blood, either unsorted or a sorted T cell fraction (not recorded which). The receptors shown here come from a male donor with ankylosing spondylitis or in good health (not recorded which).

The chain joins TRBV6-2 or TRBV6-3 to TRBJ2-1; D call uncertain. CDR3 length: 12 residues. The germline CDR1 and CDR2 sequences are MNHEY and SVGEGT. Trimming pared 2 bases from V and 15 bases from J, leaving 14 bases between. The CDR3 loop reads CASSYRPLTTFF. The CDR3 DNA follows: TGTGCCAGCAGTTACCGACCGCTGACGACGTTCTTC.

In this sample, this clonotype turned up a few times. This chain links TRBV3-1 with TRBJ2-3; 9 bases match TRBD2. V shed 2 bases and J 6 bases; nucleotides not matched to a gene: 9. The CDR3 has 16 residues. Germline V gives CDR1 LGHDT, CDR2 YNNKEL (reference sequence). CDR3 protein: CASSQYLAGVGDTQYF. CDR3 DNA: TGTGCCAGCAGCCAATATTTAGCGGGAGTCGGTGATACGCAGTATTTT.

This clonotype turned up a few times. This chain joins TRBV19 and TRBJ1-1; 8 bases agree with TRBD1. The CDR3 sequence is 14 residues long. With V trimmed by 5 bases and J by 5 bases, 7 bases remained unmatched. CDR1 is LNHDA and CDR2 is SQIVND in the germline V gene (reference sequence). This CDR3 is CASSFSQGETEAFF. The CDR3 DNA reads TGTGCCAGTAGTTTCTCACAGGGGGAAACTGAAGCTTTCTTT.

This chain joins TRBV6-5 and TRBJ2-5; 7 bases map to TRBD1. Germline-derived CDR1 and CDR2 are MNHEY and SVGAGI. J was trimmed by 2 bases and V by 0 bases; bases with no gene match: 3. CDR3 size: 15 residues. CDR3: CASSYSTGPQETQYF. Here the CDR3 DNA reads TGTGCCAGCAGTTACTCGACAGGGCCTCAAGAGACCCAGTACTTC.

The CDR3 sequence: CASSDLVPTDFYEQYF. DNA of the CDR3: TGTGCCAGCAGTGACCTTGTCCCGACAGACTTCTACGAGCAGTACTTC. The chain employs TRBV6-1 and TRBJ2-7; weak D call: TRBD1 (5 bases). The germline V and J ends were trimmed by 3 bases and 3 bases, with 18 bases remaining between them. Germline loops: CDR1 MNHNS, CDR2 SASEGT. The CDR3 covers 16 residues.

Ten or more counts support this clonotype. The J gene is TRBJ2-1, the V gene TRBV12-3 or TRBV12-4; 9 positions agree with TRBD2. The junction had 7 bases not matched to a gene; V was cut back by 6 bases and J by 7 bases. This CDR3 is built from 14 residues. CDR3 nucleotides: TGTGCCAGCAGCTCAGGACTAGCGCGAAATGAGCAGTTCTTC. Translation gives CASSSGLARNEQFF.

The chain is built from TRBV20-1 and TRBJ2-7; 8 bases map to TRBD2. This CDR3 comprises 14 residues. Per the germline V gene, CDR1 is DFQATT and CDR2 is SNEGSKA (reference sequence). V dropped 1 base and J dropped 2; count of bases not matched to a gene: 4. CDR3 DNA: TGCAGTGCTAGAGGTAGCGGGGAAACCTACGAGCAGTACTTC. Translated: CSARGSGETYEQYF.

This clonotype was detected many times. The gene calls are TRBV12-3 or TRBV12-4 and TRBJ1-4; 9 bases line up with TRBD1. With V trimmed by 6 bases and J by 8 bases, 4 bases remained unmatched. The CDR3 length is 13 residues. The CDR3 coding sequence is TGTGCCAGCAGCTGGACAGGGGAGGAAAAACTGTTTTTT. Its protein product is CASSWTGEEKLFF.